The 8 T cell receptor beta chains given below trace back to one sample, sequenced in a study of T-cell memory formation after mild COVID-19. Each CDR3 protein is one row after TCRdb ran MiXCR on the 5' RACE reads. Of about 140,000 distinct CDR3 sequences listed, more than 13% are singletons. The sequenced sample consisted of PBMCs or a T cell subset sorted from them (not recorded which). The receptor source for this set is an adult woman who had mild COVID-19 (a few samples of this study predate the infection). Cell type and time point are not known.

In its sample, this clonotype was seen many times. The chain combines TRBV4-3 with TRBJ2-5, with 9 bases identical to TRBD2. The trim removed 3 bases at V and 1 base at J, leaving 3 bases unmatched. CDR1 and CDR2 (germline): LGHNA, YSLEER. The CDR3 is 15 amino acids. CDR3 coding DNA: TGCGCCAGCAGCCATTCTAGCGGGATCCAAGAGACCCAGTACTTC. This encodes CASSHSSGIQETQYF.

This clonotype was detected many times. The J gene is TRBJ2-1, the V gene TRBV7-6, with 8 positions matching TRBD2. Germline V lookup: CDR1 SGHVS, CDR2 FNYEAQ. There are 18 residues in the CDR3. Trimming at V came to 5 bases and at J to 8 bases, leaving 20 bases not matched to a gene. The CDR3 loop reads CASSLRRATGGGRDEQFF. Written as DNA, the CDR3 is TGTGCCAGCAGCCTAAGACGAGCTACGGGAGGGGGACGAGATGAGCAGTTCTTC.

This clonotype turned up a few times. The chain carries TRBV12-3 or TRBV12-4 and TRBJ2-7, with D hard to call. The CDR3 has 13 amino acids. V was clipped by 2 bases and J by 3 bases, with 8 bases between them. CDR3 sequence (DNA): TGTGCCAGCAGTTTATATCCCAGCTACGAGCAGTACTTC. It is translated as CASSLYPSYEQYF.

V gene TRBV6-5 combines with J gene TRBJ2-5; D is ambiguous. V was trimmed by 4 bases and J by 6 bases, leaving 12 bases between them. The CDR3 is 13 residues long. Germline V gives CDR1 MNHEY, CDR2 SVGAGI. The CDR3 DNA sequence: TGTGCCAGCAGTTTGGGAACACGGCAGACCCAGTACTTC. This encodes CASSLGTRQTQYF.

The table lists this clonotype with a few counts. This CDR3 reads CSARVGWGGYTF. DNA for the CDR3: TGCAGTGCTAGAGTGGGATGGGGGGGCTACACCTTC. The gene calls are TRBV20-1 and TRBJ1-2; D is possibly TRBD1 (5 bases). This CDR3 region has 12 residues. The ends were cut back, 1 base at V and 8 bases at J, with 11 bases in the middle. Germline V gene lookup returns CDR1 DFQATT and CDR2 SNEGSKA (reference sequence).

This chain joins TRBV4-1 and TRBJ2-3; 8 nucleotides line up with TRBD1. CDR1 MGHRA and CDR2 YSYEKL come from the germline V gene. The CDR3 runs 15 residues. V shed 4 bases, J shed 4 bases, and the junction held 7 bases outside the gene matches. The CDR3 sequence: CASSLSGGTADTQYF. In DNA, the CDR3 is TGCGCCAGCAGCCTATCAGGGGGCACCGCAGATACGCAGTATTTT.

The table lists this clonotype with a few counts. The V and J genes are TRBV20-1 and TRBJ2-5, with 12 nucleotides matching TRBD2. The CDR3 contains 18 residues. The germline gives CDR1 DFQATT, CDR2 SNEGSKA (reference sequence). V shed 6 bases and J 0 bases; nucleotides not matched to a gene: 14. The CDR3 protein is CSANLRLAGATYQETQYF. DNA of the CDR3: TGCAGTGCCAACCTCCGACTAGCGGGGGCGACGTACCAAGAGACCCAGTACTTC.

Only a few counts were recorded for this clonotype. The chain couples TRBV20-1 to TRBJ2-1, with D hard to call. The CDR3 sequence is 15 residues long. The germline V gene encodes CDR1 DFQATT and CDR2 SNEGSKA (reference sequence). With 0 bases removed from V and 0 bases from J, the gap between germline ends came to 9 bases. Here the CDR3 reads CSARDRASSYNEQFF. CDR3 bases: TGCAGTGCTAGAGATCGGGCGAGCTCCTACAATGAGCAGTTCTTC.